A selection of T cell receptor beta chains follows, all from one sample in a study of T cell repertoires in cytomegalovirus infection. From the reads, TCRdb called clonotypes with MiXCR, one entry per CDR3 protein. The table records around 39,000 distinct CDR3 sequences, roughly 54% of them present only once. No antigen has been identified for these receptors. The sample was CD8+ T cells from cultured PBMCs, taken from culture after CMV antigen stimulation. All receptors derive from a human donor in good health (CMV status not recorded). Some clones in this sample may be carry-over from other donors' samples. Each CDR3 is given with its conserved first and last residue. D genes are given only for firm matches. For some rows the clone size is stated as once, few or many, or as a class when expanded; others skip it.

TRBV6-1	TRBJ2-6	NA	NA	15	CASSPRGTGANVLTF	TGTGCCAGCAGTCCCAGGGGAACTGGGGCCAACGTCCTGACTTTC
TRBV19	TRBJ2-5	TRBD2	once	15	CASSISSGGGETQYF	TGTGCCAGTAGTATCTCTAGCGGGGGGGGCGAGACCCAGTACTTC
TRBV24-1	TRBJ1-2	NA	NA	14	CATSDLGRAYGYTF	TGTGCCACCAGTGATTTGGGCAGGGCATATGGCTACACCTTC
TRBV7-9	TRBJ1-3	NA	NA	16	CASSLGRGMGGNTIYF	TGTGCCAGCAGCTTAGGTCGAGGGATGGGCGGAAACACCATATATTTT
TRBV7-9	TRBJ2-5	TRBD2	few	15	CASSFGLAGQETQYF	TGTGCCAGCAGCTTCGGACTAGCGGGGCAAGAGACCCAGTACTTC
TRBV27	TRBJ1-2	NA	NA	13	CASSQPSGFGYTF	TGTGCCAGCAGTCAACCTTCGGGGTTTGGCTACACCTTC
TRBV30	TRBJ2-5	NA	NA	14	CAWSVSGGIGTQYF	TGTGCCTGGAGTGTATCAGGAGGTATCGGGACCCAGTACTTC
TRBV25-1	TRBJ1-1	TRBD1	NA	14	CASRDRGSATEAFF	TGTGCCAGTAGGGACAGGGGGTCGGCCACTGAAGCTTTCTTT
TRBV7-2	TRBJ2-3	TRBD1	NA	16	CASSLGTGGWSDTQYF	TGTGCCAGCAGCTTAGGGACAGGGGGTTGGTCAGATACGCAGTATTTT
TRBV6-5	TRBJ1-2	NA	NA	13	CASNPGTSVGYTF	TGTGCCAGCAATCCGGGGACTAGTGTGGGCTACACCTTC
TRBV20-1	TRBJ2-5	NA	few	15	CSARGRRGIQETQYF	TGCAGTGCTAGGGGAAGACGGGGGATCCAAGAGACCCAGTACTTC
TRBV7-8	TRBJ2-2	NA	NA	14	CASSSLGGHGELFF	TGTGCCAGCAGCTCCCTTGGGGGTCACGGGGAGCTGTTTTTT
TRBV10-3	TRBJ2-5	NA	few	13	CAIRWQLQETQYF	TGTGCCATCAGGTGGCAGCTCCAAGAGACCCAGTACTTC
TRBV4-1	TRBJ2-3	NA	once	14	CASSQDDATDTQYF	TGCGCCAGCAGCCAAGATGACGCAACAGATACGCAGTATTTT
TRBV7-3	TRBJ2-1	NA	many	15	CASSVQASSYNEQFF	TGTGCCAGCAGCGTACAGGCTAGCTCCTACAATGAGCAGTTCTTC
TRBV27	TRBJ2-7	TRBD1	once	16	CASSLWPPTGLDEQYF	TGTGCCAGCAGTTTATGGCCCCCGACAGGGTTGGACGAGCAGTACTTC
TRBV12-3/TRBV12-4	TRBJ2-2	NA	NA	14	CASSFTGRTGELFF	TGTGCCAGCAGTTTTACAGGGCGGACCGGGGAGCTGTTTTTT
TRBV2	TRBJ2-1	TRBD2	NA	15	CASSATSGGPNEQFF	TGTGCCAGCAGTGCCACTAGCGGGGGGCCCAATGAGCAGTTCTTC
TRBV7-6	TRBJ2-7	TRBD2	NA	14	CASSSLAVAGEQYF	TGTGCCAGCAGCTCCCTAGCGGTGGCTGGGGAGCAGTACTTC
TRBV24-1	TRBJ2-2	TRBD2	few	16	CATSSSGTPRTGELFF	TGTGCCACCAGTTCAAGCGGGACCCCCAGGACCGGGGAGCTGTTTTTT
TRBV5-6	TRBJ1-1	NA	once	12	CASTWGITEAFF	TGTGCCAGCACGTGGGGGATTACTGAAGCTTTCTTT
TRBV28	TRBJ1-4	NA	NA	13	CASRGIDNEKLFF	TGTGCCAGCAGAGGAATAGATAATGAAAAACTGTTTTTT
TRBV4-2	TRBJ1-6	TRBD1	NA	15	CASSHWTGGNSPLHF	TGTGCCAGCAGCCATTGGACAGGGGGTAATTCACCCCTCCACTTT
TRBV3-1	TRBJ2-5	TRBD2	many	16	CASSRASGTSQETQYF	TGTGCCAGCAGCCGAGCTAGCGGGACAAGCCAAGAGACCCAGTACTTC
TRBV11-2	TRBJ2-5	TRBD1	few	16	CASSLRGPGGRETQYF	TGTGCCAGCAGCTTAAGGGGGCCAGGGGGCCGAGAGACCCAGTACTTC
TRBV7-3	TRBJ2-3	TRBD1	NA	18	CASSLGTETFPSTDTQYF	TGTGCCAGCAGCCTCGGGACAGAGACCTTCCCTAGCACAGATACGCAGTATTTT
TRBV7-1	TRBJ2-1	TRBD1	NA	16	CASSPQGAGVYNEQFF	TGTGCCAGCAGCCCACAGGGGGCGGGAGTCTACAATGAGCAGTTCTTC
TRBV7-9	TRBJ2-1	NA	NA	15	CASSPGPLSYNEQFF	TGTGCCAGCAGTCCGGGACCACTCTCCTACAATGAGCAGTTCTTC
TRBV6-1	TRBJ1-5	NA	NA	16	CASSDNRPRRDQPQHF	TGTGCCAGCAGTGACAACAGGCCCCGGCGCGATCAGCCCCAGCATTTT
TRBV7-4	TRBJ2-2	NA	few	15	CASSRLRSITGELFF	TGTGCCAGCAGTAGACTTCGAAGCATCACCGGGGAGCTGTTTTTT
TRBV29-1	TRBJ2-7	NA	NA	15	CSVEGFRGRAHEQYF	TGCAGCGTTGAGGGTTTTCGGGGGCGAGCCCACGAGCAGTACTTC
TRBV7-8	TRBJ2-7	TRBD2	few	17	CASSLAKGTSGSYEQYF	TGTGCCAGCAGCTTAGCCAAGGGAACTAGCGGGTCCTACGAGCAGTACTTC
TRBV7-3	TRBJ2-5	TRBD2	few	15	CASSLSGGAGETQYF	TGTGCCAGCAGCCTTAGCGGGGGGGCCGGGGAGACCCAGTACTTC
TRBV7-9	TRBJ1-2	NA	NA	14	CASSLGRGRDGYTF	TGTGCCAGCAGCTTAGGTCGGGGGCGCGATGGCTACACCTTC
TRBV7-3	TRBJ2-7	NA	many	16	CASSPGQGLRSYEQYF	TGTGCCAGCAGCCCTGGGCAGGGGCTACGCTCCTACGAGCAGTACTTC
TRBV7-9	TRBJ2-1	TRBD2	many	16	CASSSLDGGAYNEQFF	TGTGCCAGCAGCTCCCTCGACGGGGGGGCCTACAATGAGCAGTTCTTC
TRBV4-1	TRBJ1-1	TRBD1	NA	17	CASSPSGTRGLGTEAFF	TGCGCCAGCAGCCCATCGGGAACCAGGGGGCTGGGCACTGAAGCTTTCTTT
TRBV27	TRBJ1-1	NA	NA	14	CASSFNEGYTEAFF	TGTGCCAGCAGTTTTAATGAGGGGTACACTGAAGCTTTCTTT
TRBV7-2	TRBJ1-1	TRBD1	few	15	CASSPYRGGNTEAFF	TGTGCCAGCAGCCCTTACAGGGGGGGAAACACTGAAGCTTTCTTT
TRBV6-6	TRBJ2-7	TRBD2	NA	15	CASSSRGGPNPEQYF	TGTGCCAGCAGTTCCCGCGGGGGGCCGAACCCCGAGCAGTACTTC
TRBV28	TRBJ2-3	NA	NA	15	CASSFDSQVADTQYF	TGTGCCAGCAGTTTCGACAGTCAGGTCGCAGATACGCAGTATTTT
TRBV5-4	TRBJ2-7	NA	NA	15	CASSLKGLQAYEQYF	TGTGCCAGCAGCTTGAAAGGACTCCAGGCCTACGAGCAGTACTTC
TRBV7-6	TRBJ1-1	NA	few	13	CASRKGVNTEAFF	TGTGCCAGCAGGAAGGGAGTGAACACTGAAGCTTTCTTT
TRBV29-1	TRBJ1-2	NA	NA	14	CSVDPQGINYGYTF	TGCAGCGTTGACCCACAGGGCATAAACTATGGCTACACCTTC
TRBV7-8	TRBJ1-1	TRBD1	NA	15	CASSLGRTGNTEAFF	TGTGCCAGCAGCTTAGGCCGGACAGGGAACACTGAAGCTTTCTTT
TRBV4-2	TRBJ2-1	NA	many	17	CASSQDRAGASYNEQFF	TGTGCCAGCAGCCAAGATCGGGCAGGGGCCTCCTACAATGAGCAGTTCTTC
TRBV28	TRBJ2-3	NA	few	12	CAARGGADTQYF	TGTGCCGCCCGGGGAGGCGCAGATACGCAGTATTTT